The rows below give T cell receptor beta chains drawn from one sample of a study of blood T cell repertoires in COVID-19. Produced via immunoSEQ multiplex PCR; TCRdb's table is partial and in-frame only. Counted here are around 370,000 clones, more than 75% occurring once; the ten biggest clones make up about 1.2%. The sequenced sample was PBMCs or T cells enriched from blood (not recorded which). The origin of the receptors is a woman aged 18 to 35 who had recovered from COVID-19. The CDR3 runs from the conserved cysteine through the conserved F or W. The D gene is left open where the match is weak. Not every row has a clone size; where given, it reads once, few, many or a size class.

J: TRBJ2-5
size: .
D: TRBD2
V: TRBV7-8
DNA: TGTGCCAGCAGCGCCCTCGCGCCGGGGGACTACCCAGAGACCCAGTACTTC
CDR3: CASSALAPGDYPETQYF

J: TRBJ1-2
size: few
D: TRBD1
V: TRBV15
DNA: TGTGCCACCAGCAGCGGGACAGGGCACTATGGCTACACCTTC
CDR3: CATSSGTGHYGYTF

J: TRBJ2-7
size: once
D: .
V: TRBV12-3/TRBV12-4
DNA: TGTGCCAGCAGACTGCGCCACGAGCAGTACTTC
CDR3: CASRLRHEQYF

J: TRBJ1-1
size: .
D: TRBD1
V: TRBV5-1
DNA: TGCGCCAGCAGCTTGGGTTGGACAGGCGTCGGCACTGAAGCTTTCTTT
CDR3: CASSLGWTGVGTEAFF

J: TRBJ2-7
size: .
D: .
V: TRBV9
DNA: TGTGCCAGCAGCGTAGCGGGAGTCCCGGCCGAGCAGTACTTC
CDR3: CASSVAGVPAEQYF

J: TRBJ1-2
size: .
D: .
V: TRBV6-2/TRBV6-3
DNA: TGTGCCAGCAGCAGGGACTTAGGTGGCTACACCTTC
CDR3: CASSRDLGGYTF

J: TRBJ2-1
size: .
D: TRBD1
V: TRBV12-5
DNA: TGTGCTAGTGGTTGGTTAGGACAGGGTGGGTACAATGAGCAGTTCTTC
CDR3: CASGWLGQGGYNEQFF

J: TRBJ1-2
size: .
D: .
V: TRBV4-2
DNA: TGTGCCAGCAGCCACGAGGGAGGCTACACCTTC
CDR3: CASSHEGGYTF

J: TRBJ1-2
size: .
D: .
V: TRBV2
DNA: TGTGCCAGCAGTGAGACAGAGATGCTTAACTATGGCTACACCTTC
CDR3: CASSETEMLNYGYTF

J: TRBJ1-5
size: .
D: TRBD1
V: TRBV24-1
DNA: TGTGCCACCAGTGATGCCGGGACAGGGCGCTTGAGTAATCAGCCCCAGCATTTT
CDR3: CATSDAGTGRLSNQPQHF

J: TRBJ1-6
size: few
D: TRBD1
V: TRBV4-3
DNA: TGCGCCAGCAGCCAAGGGACAGGGAGGGCACCCCTCCACTTT
CDR3: CASSQGTGRAPLHF

J: TRBJ2-7
size: .
D: .
V: TRBV6-5
DNA: TGTGCCAGTATCTTCGACCCCGACAGGAGTTACGAGCAGTACTTC
CDR3: CASIFDPDRSYEQYF

J: TRBJ2-2
size: .
D: .
V: TRBV5-3
DNA: TGTGCCAGAAGCACAAGACTAGAGGACACCGGGGAGCTGTTTTTT
CDR3: CARSTRLEDTGELFF

J: TRBJ1-3
size: .
D: .
V: TRBV7-9
DNA: TGTGCCAGCAGCTCCCATGATATAAGAGCCTCTGGAAACACCATATATTTT
CDR3: CASSSHDIRASGNTIYF

J: TRBJ1-3
size: .
D: .
V: TRBV28
DNA: TGTGCCAGCAGGTCCTACTCGACAGGCGGAAACACCATATATTTT
CDR3: CASRSYSTGGNTIYF

J: TRBJ2-7
size: .
D: .
V: TRBV3-1/TRBV3-2
DNA: TGTGCCAGCAGCCAGGCAAACTACGAGCAGTACTTC
CDR3: CASSQANYEQYF

J: TRBJ2-1
size: .
D: TRBD2
V: TRBV18
DNA: TGTGCCAGCTCAAGGACTAGCGGGGTTTCGGGTAATGAGCAGTTCTTC
CDR3: CASSRTSGVSGNEQFF

J: TRBJ2-2
size: .
D: .
V: TRBV6-5
DNA: TGTGCCAGCAGTCGGACAGCTACCGGGGAGCTGTTTTTT
CDR3: CASSRTATGELFF

J: TRBJ2-7
size: .
D: TRBD1
V: TRBV29-1
DNA: TGCAGCGTTGAAGGTTACAGGGGGGTCTACGAGCAGTACTTC
CDR3: CSVEGYRGVYEQYF

J: TRBJ1-4
size: .
D: .
V: TRBV7-6
DNA: TGTGCCAGCAGCTTCGAGGGAGGACTAAATGAAAAACTGTTTTTT
CDR3: CASSFEGGLNEKLFF

J: TRBJ1-2
size: few
D: TRBD1
V: TRBV18
DNA: TGTGCCAGCTCACCTCGGACAGGGAATACCGAGTTTAACTATGGCTACACCTTC
CDR3: CASSPRTGNTEFNYGYTF

J: TRBJ1-4
size: .
D: TRBD1
V: TRBV23-1
DNA: TGCGCCACCTTAGGGGGCGGGGCCGAAAAACTGTTTTTT
CDR3: CATLGGGAEKLFF

J: TRBJ1-3
size: .
D: .
V: TRBV7-2
DNA: TGTGCCAGCAGCTTTGGGAGGGCAAACACCATATATTTT
CDR3: CASSFGRANTIYF

J: TRBJ2-3
size: .
D: TRBD1
V: TRBV30
DNA: TGTGCCTGGAGTACCGGGACAGGGCCAGATACGCAGTATTTT
CDR3: CAWSTGTGPDTQYF

J: TRBJ1-4
size: .
D: .
V: TRBV4-2
DNA: TGTGCCAGCAGCCAGACTGCAACTAATGAAAAACTGTTTTTT
CDR3: CASSQTATNEKLFF

J: TRBJ1-2
size: .
D: .
V: TRBV7-9
DNA: TGTGCCAGCAGCGCGACAGTCTATGGCTACACCTTC
CDR3: CASSATVYGYTF

J: TRBJ2-5
size: once
D: .
V: TRBV21-1
DNA: TGTGCCAGCAGCAAAGGAACTAGCGGGATTGCCGCCCAAGAGACCCAGTACTTC
CDR3: CASSKGTSGIAAQETQYF

J: TRBJ1-6
size: .
D: TRBD1
V: TRBV5-5
DNA: TGTGCCAGCAGCGTACAGGGGGCGACCTGGAATTCACCCCTCCACTTT
CDR3: CASSVQGATWNSPLHF

J: TRBJ2-5
size: .
D: .
V: TRBV11-2
DNA: TGTGCCAGCAGCTCCCTTCGATTGTCAGGTGCCCAGTACTTC
CDR3: CASSSLRLSGAQYF

J: TRBJ1-2
size: .
D: .
V: TRBV7-8
DNA: TGTGCCAGCAGCCCCTTTGAACTTGAGCCTAACTATGGCTACACCTTC
CDR3: CASSPFELEPNYGYTF

J: TRBJ1-1
size: .
D: TRBD1
V: TRBV5-1
DNA: TGCGCCAGCAGCTTGTTGGTTTGGGGACAGGGCGAGGTGAACACTGAAGCTTTCTTT
CDR3: CASSLLVWGQGEVNTEAFF

J: TRBJ2-6
size: .
D: .
V: TRBV9
DNA: TGTGCCAGCAGCGTAGTGGGTGCGGCGGCTGGGGCCAACGTCCTGACTTTC
CDR3: CASSVVGAAAGANVLTF

J: TRBJ2-6
size: .
D: .
V: TRBV7-7
DNA: TGTGCTAGCAGCTTAGGCCCAGCGCAGGGCCAGTCTGGGGCCAACGTCCTGACTTTC
CDR3: CASSLGPAQGQSGANVLTF

J: TRBJ1-3
size: .
D: TRBD1
V: TRBV27
DNA: TGTGCCAGCAGTTTATTGCCGCCCGGGACAGGTCCTGGAAACACCATATATTTT
CDR3: CASSLLPPGTGPGNTIYF

J: TRBJ1-1
size: .
D: TRBD1
V: TRBV4-1
DNA: TGCGCCAGCAGCCACGGACAGGGCACTTCGAGGACTGAAGCTTTCTTT
CDR3: CASSHGQGTSRTEAFF

J: TRBJ1-5
size: .
D: TRBD1
V: TRBV2
DNA: TGTGCCAGCAGAACGGACAGGAATAGCAATCAGCCCCAGCATTTT
CDR3: CASRTDRNSNQPQHF

J: TRBJ1-1
size: .
D: .
V: TRBV4-1
DNA: TGCGCCAGCAGCCAAGATGCCAGGGGTAACACTGAAGCTTTCTTT
CDR3: CASSQDARGNTEAFF

J: TRBJ2-7
size: .
D: .
V: TRBV7-2
DNA: TGTGCCAGCAGCTTAGGCGTAGGAGGTCTACCCTACGAGCAGTACTTC
CDR3: CASSLGVGGLPYEQYF

J: TRBJ1-2
size: .
D: .
V: TRBV7-3
DNA: TGTGCCAGCAGGTCGGCCGCGGATGGCTACACCTTC
CDR3: CASRSAADGYTF

J: TRBJ1-1
size: .
D: .
V: TRBV7-9
DNA: TGTGCCAGCAGTCATACCCTTTTGGGGCAGTTCAATACTGAAGCTTTCTTT
CDR3: CASSHTLLGQFNTEAFF

J: TRBJ1-2
size: .
D: TRBD1
V: TRBV5-1
DNA: TGCGCCAGCAGCTTGGCCGGGACAGGGGGTGGCTACACCTTC
CDR3: CASSLAGTGGGYTF

J: TRBJ1-2
size: .
D: .
V: TRBV29-1
DNA: TGCAGCGTTGAAGTATTAGCGGGAGGGAGCTATGGCTACACCTTC
CDR3: CSVEVLAGGSYGYTF

J: TRBJ2-3
size: .
D: TRBD1
V: TRBV5-1
DNA: TGCGCCAGCAGATTGGGCACAGGGGCCCACGGTGGAGATACGCAGTATTTT
CDR3: CASRLGTGAHGGDTQYF

J: TRBJ2-7
size: .
D: TRBD2
V: TRBV7-2
DNA: TGTGCCAGCAGCTTACATGGCGGGGGGATATCCTACGAGCAGTACTTC
CDR3: CASSLHGGGISYEQYF

J: TRBJ2-3
size: few
D: .
V: TRBV6-4
DNA: TGTGCCAGCAGTGACTCTCGGGGGGCCACAGATACGCAGTATTTT
CDR3: CASSDSRGATDTQYF

J: TRBJ1-5
size: .
D: .
V: TRBV11-2
DNA: TGTGCCAGCAGCCCCCGGGACACGGATCAGCCCCAGCATTTT
CDR3: CASSPRDTDQPQHF